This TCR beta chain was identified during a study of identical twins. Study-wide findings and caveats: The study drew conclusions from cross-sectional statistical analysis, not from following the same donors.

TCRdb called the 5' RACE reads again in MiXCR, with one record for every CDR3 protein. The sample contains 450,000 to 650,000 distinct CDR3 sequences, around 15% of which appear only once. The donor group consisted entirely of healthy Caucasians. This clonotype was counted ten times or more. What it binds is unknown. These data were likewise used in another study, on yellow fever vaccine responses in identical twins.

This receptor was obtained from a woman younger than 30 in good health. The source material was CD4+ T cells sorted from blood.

The DNA for the CDR3 is TGCAGCGCCAACCCGGGACAGATCACAGATACGCAGTATTTT. Translating gives CSANPGQITDTQYF. The J gene is TRBJ2-3, the V gene TRBV29-1; 7 nucleotides agree with TRBD1. This CDR3 is built from 14 residues. Germline assignment: CDR1 SQVTM and CDR2 ANQGSEA. Trimming at V came to 7 bases and at J to 2 bases, leaving 9 bases not matched to a gene.